This is a list of T cell receptor beta chains from one sample in a study of blood T cell repertoires in COVID-19. TCRdb's table, derived via immunoSEQ multiplex PCR, lists solely in-frame clones and lacks some. The table includes roughly 200,000 clones, 87% detected once. The sequenced material came from PBMCs or T cells enriched from blood (not recorded which). Every receptor here comes from a man aged 18 to 30 with acute COVID-19. The CDR3 runs from the conserved cysteine through the conserved F or W. Each record gives: clone size, D gene, J gene, V gene, CDR3 DNA, CDR3 protein. D genes are given only for firm matches. Clone sizes are given selectively: once, few, many, or a class where the clone is expanded.

NA	NA	TRBJ2-5	TRBV7-9	TGTGCCAGCAGCCAATCAGGCAGAAGGGAGACCCAGTACTTC	CASSQSGRRETQYF
NA	TRBD1	TRBJ1-2	TRBV2	TGTGCCAGCATGGGACAGGGTGTCTATGGCTACACCTTC	CASMGQGVYGYTF
NA	TRBD2	TRBJ2-3	TRBV2	TGTGCCAGCACCGGGACTAGCGGGAGAGCTACGCAGTATTTT	CASTGTSGRATQYF
once	NA	TRBJ1-5	TRBV11-2	TGTGCCAGCAGCTTTCCCGGGAATTATCAGCCCCAGCATTTT	CASSFPGNYQPQHF
NA	NA	TRBJ2-2	TRBV24-1	TGTGCCACCGAACTTAAAACCGGGGAGCTGTTTTTT	CATELKTGELFF
once	TRBD1	TRBJ1-1	TRBV2	TGTGCCAGCAGTGAGGGGACAGCTCTGAACACTGAAGCTTTCTTT	CASSEGTALNTEAFF
NA	TRBD2	TRBJ2-7	TRBV13	TGTGCCAGCAGCCTCACTAGCGGCAGAGCCTACGAGCAGTACTTC	CASSLTSGRAYEQYF
NA	NA	TRBJ2-2	TRBV6-1	TGTGCCAGCAGTGACCCTGGACAGACAAACACCGGGGAGCTGTTTTTT	CASSDPGQTNTGELFF
few	TRBD1	TRBJ1-4	TRBV28	TGTGCCAGCAGTCCAACTGACAGGGGGCGCGGGGAAAAACTGTTTTTT	CASSPTDRGRGEKLFF
NA	TRBD1	TRBJ2-5	TRBV19	TGTGCCAGTAGTCCGACAGGGGTTAATTTAGAGACCCAGTACTTC	CASSPTGVNLETQYF
NA	NA	TRBJ2-3	TRBV10-2	TGCGCCAGCAGTGTTAACCGGGATACGCAGTATTTT	CASSVNRDTQYF